The sequence of this T cell receptor beta chain was determined in a study of vaccination and CD4 T cells after COVID-19. In the study overall: Six men and four women formed the convalescents, two being Hispanic. Researchers treated control cultures with a CEFX pool, an HIV-1 Nef pool, or no peptide.

This sample's treatment: approximately 9-day PBMC culture with coronavirus spike peptide pools or control peptides (ViraFEST assay). Cultured CD4+ T cell DNA underwent sequencing with the Oncomine TCR Beta short-read assay. Each CDR3 protein gets one entry after TCRdb re-called the PCR reads with MiXCR. The sample contains 12,000 to 15,000 distinct CDR3 sequences, roughly 29% of which appear only once. Concerning this clonotype itself: What it binds is unknown.

The sample consisted of cultured CD4+ T cells from blood. This sequence originates from a human donor with COVID-19.

CDR3 bases: TGTGCCAGCAGCACTAGGCATGCGGGGGGGCCCTGGAATGAGCAGTTCTTC. Amino acid sequence: CASSTRHAGGPWNEQFF. This chain uses TRBV12-3 or TRBV12-4 with TRBJ2-1, with 9 positions matching TRBD2. Germline trimming cut 6 bases from V and 7 bases from J; bases unmatched to any gene: 16. The length of the CDR3 is 17 residues.